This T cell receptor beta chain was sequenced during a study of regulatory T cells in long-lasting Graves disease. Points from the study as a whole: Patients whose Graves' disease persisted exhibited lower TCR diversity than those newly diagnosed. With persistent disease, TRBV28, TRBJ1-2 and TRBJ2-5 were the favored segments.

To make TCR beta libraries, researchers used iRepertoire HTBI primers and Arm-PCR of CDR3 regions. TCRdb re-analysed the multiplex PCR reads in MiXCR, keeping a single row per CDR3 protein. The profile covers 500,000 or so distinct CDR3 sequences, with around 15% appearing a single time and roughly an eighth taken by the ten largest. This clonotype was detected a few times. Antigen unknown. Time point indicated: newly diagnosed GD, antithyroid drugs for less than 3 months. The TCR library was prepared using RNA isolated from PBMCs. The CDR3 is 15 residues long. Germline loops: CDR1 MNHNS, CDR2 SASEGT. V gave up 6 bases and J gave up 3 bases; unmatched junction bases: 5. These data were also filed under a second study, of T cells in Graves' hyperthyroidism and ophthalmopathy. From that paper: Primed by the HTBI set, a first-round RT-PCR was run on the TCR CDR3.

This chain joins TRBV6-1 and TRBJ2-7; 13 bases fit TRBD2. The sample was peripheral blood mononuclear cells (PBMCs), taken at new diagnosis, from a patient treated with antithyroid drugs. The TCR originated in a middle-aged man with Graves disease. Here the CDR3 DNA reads TGTGCCAGCAGCCAACTAGCGGGAGGGAGCTACGAGCAGTACTTC. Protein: CASSQLAGGSYEQYF.